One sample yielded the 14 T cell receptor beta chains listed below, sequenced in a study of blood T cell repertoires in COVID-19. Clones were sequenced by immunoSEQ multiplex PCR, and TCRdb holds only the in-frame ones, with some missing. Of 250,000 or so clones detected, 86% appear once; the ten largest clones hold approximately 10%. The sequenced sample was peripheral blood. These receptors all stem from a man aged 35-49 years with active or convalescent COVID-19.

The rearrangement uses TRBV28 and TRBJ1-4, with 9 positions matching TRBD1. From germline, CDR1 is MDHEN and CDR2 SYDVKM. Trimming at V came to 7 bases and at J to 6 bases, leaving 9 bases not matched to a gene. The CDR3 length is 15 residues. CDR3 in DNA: TGTGCCAGCATTCGTCCCGGGACAGGGTATGAAAAACTGTTTTTT. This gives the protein CASIRPGTGYEKLFF.

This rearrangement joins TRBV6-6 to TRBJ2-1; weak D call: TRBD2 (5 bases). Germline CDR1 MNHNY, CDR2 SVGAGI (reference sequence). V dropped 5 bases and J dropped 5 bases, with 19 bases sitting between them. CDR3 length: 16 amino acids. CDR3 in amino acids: CASSLRVEGSHNEQFF. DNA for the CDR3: TGTGCCAGCAGTCTGCGGGTTGAGGGTTCCCACAATGAGCAGTTCTTC.

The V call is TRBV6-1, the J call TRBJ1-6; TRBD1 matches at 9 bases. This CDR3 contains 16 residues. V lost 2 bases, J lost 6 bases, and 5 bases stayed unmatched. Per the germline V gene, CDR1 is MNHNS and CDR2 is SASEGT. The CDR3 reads CASSETYRGLNSPLHF. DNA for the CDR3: TGTGCCAGCAGTGAAACTTACAGGGGGCTTAATTCACCCCTCCACTTT.

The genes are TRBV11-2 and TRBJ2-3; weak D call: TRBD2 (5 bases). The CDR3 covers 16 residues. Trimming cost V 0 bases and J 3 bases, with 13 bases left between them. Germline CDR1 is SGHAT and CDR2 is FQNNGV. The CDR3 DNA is TGTGCCAGCAGCTTAGAATACCTCGGGGTTACAGATACGCAGTATTTT. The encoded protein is CASSLEYLGVTDTQYF.

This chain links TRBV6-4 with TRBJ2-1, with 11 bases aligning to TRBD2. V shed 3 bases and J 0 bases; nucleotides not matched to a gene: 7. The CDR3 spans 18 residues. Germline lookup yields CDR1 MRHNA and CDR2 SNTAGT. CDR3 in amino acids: CASSEATSGSGSYNEQFF. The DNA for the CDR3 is TGTGCCAGCAGTGAGGCAACTAGCGGGAGTGGCTCCTACAATGAGCAGTTCTTC.

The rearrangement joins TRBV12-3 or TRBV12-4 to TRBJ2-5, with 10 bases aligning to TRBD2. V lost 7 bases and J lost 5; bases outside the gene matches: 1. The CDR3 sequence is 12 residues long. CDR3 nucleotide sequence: TGTGCCAGCACGACTAGCGGGGAGACCCAGTACTTC. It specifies CASTTSGETQYF.

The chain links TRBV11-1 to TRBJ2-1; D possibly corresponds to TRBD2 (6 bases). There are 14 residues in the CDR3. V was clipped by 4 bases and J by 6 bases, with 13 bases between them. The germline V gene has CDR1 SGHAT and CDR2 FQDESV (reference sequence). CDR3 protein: CASSSHGGSNEQFF. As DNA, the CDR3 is TGTGCCAGCAGCTCACACGGAGGGTCCAATGAGCAGTTCTTC.

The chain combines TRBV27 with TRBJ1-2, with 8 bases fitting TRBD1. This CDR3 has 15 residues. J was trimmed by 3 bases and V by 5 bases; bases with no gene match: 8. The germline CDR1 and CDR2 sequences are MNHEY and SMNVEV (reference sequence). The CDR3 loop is CASSTAQGADYGYTF. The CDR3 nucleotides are TGTGCCAGCAGTACCGCTCAGGGGGCGGACTATGGCTACACCTTC.

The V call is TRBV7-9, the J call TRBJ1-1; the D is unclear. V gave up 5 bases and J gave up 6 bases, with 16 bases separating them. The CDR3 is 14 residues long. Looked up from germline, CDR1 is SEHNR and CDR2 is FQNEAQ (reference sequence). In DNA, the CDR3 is TGTGCCAGCAGCCCCGATGTGGAGTACTCTGAAGCTTTCTTT. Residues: CASSPDVEYSEAFF.

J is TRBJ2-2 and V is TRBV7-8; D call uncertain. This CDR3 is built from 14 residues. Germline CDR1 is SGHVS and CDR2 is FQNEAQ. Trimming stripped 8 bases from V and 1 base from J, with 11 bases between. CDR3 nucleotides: TGTGCCAGCGGCCGGCGCGGGAACACCGGGGAGCTGTTTTTT. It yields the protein CASGRRGNTGELFF.

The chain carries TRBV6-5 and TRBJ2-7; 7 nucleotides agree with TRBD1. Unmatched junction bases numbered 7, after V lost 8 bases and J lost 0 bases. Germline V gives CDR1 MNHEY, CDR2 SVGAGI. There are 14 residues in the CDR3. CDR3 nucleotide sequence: TGTGCCAGCGACCACGGGACAGCCTCCTACGAGCAGTACTTC. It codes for CASDHGTASYEQYF.

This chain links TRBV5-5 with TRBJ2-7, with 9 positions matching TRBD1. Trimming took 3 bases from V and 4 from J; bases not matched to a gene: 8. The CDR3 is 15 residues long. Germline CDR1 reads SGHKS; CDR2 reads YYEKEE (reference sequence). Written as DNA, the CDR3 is TGTGCCAGCAGCTGGACAGGGGAGGCGGTTTACGAGCAGTACTTC. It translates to CASSWTGEAVYEQYF.

CDR3: CASSQTAGGGAGQPQHF. The CDR3 DNA sequence: TGTGCCAGCAGCCAAACGGCAGGTGGGGGTGCGGGACAGCCCCAGCATTTT. V gene TRBV11-2 combines with J gene TRBJ1-5, with TRBD1 as a possible D gene (5 bases). This CDR3 comprises 17 residues. From germline, CDR1 is SGHAT and CDR2 FQNNGV. V lost 5 bases to trimming and J lost 7 bases, with 24 bases between them.

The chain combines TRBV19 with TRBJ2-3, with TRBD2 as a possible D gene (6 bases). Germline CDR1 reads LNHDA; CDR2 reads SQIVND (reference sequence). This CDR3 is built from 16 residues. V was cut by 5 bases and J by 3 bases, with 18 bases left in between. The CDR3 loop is CASSGLEGVRTDTQYF. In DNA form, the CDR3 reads TGTGCCAGTAGTGGGTTGGAGGGAGTGAGAACAGATACGCAGTATTTT.